This T cell receptor beta chain stems from a study of blood T cell repertoires in COVID-19. Study background: Material from acute and convalescent COVID-19 was sourced from the United States, Italy and Spain.

V was pared by 0 bases and J by 4 bases, with 4 bases between. CDR1 is KGHSH, CDR2 LQKENI, per germline. The CDR3 runs to 13 residues. Authors' methods: Counts of nucleated cells, estimated from reference gene primer amplification, were obtained. The method was immunoSEQ multiplex PCR; TCRdb's version includes in-frame clones alone and lacks a portion of them. V, J and clone size are those of that table, while D and trimming were read from the DNA. The sample consists of about 210,000 clones, 90% to 95% of them appearing once. The rearrangement links TRBV18 to TRBJ1-5; D not certain. The receptor comes from a man aged 25-45 years with acute or convalescent COVID-19. The sample was peripheral blood. CDR3 sequence reads: CASSPPSNQPQHF. In DNA, the CDR3 is TGTGCCAGCTCACCACCCTCGAATCAGCCCCAGCATTTT.